This T cell receptor beta chain is from a study of T cells in narcolepsy. Turning to the study itself: Patients with NT1 or NT2 and healthy control donors were enrolled.

Clones were sequenced by immunoSEQ multiplex PCR, and TCRdb holds only the in-frame ones, with some missing. Of approximately 25,000 clones listed, around 85% were seen once; the top ten hold 0.71%. Worth noting for this clone: What it binds is unknown.

Findings of the study overall: Comparing one patient's CSF and blood CD4+ clonotypes highlighted HCRT- and TRIB2-specific autoreactive clonotypes. Healthy controls reportedly lacked the autoreactive clonotypes serially found in patients' blood.

Sequenced sample: CD45RA- memory CD4+ T cells from PBMCs. This receptor was taken from a human donor with narcolepsy.

This CDR3 is CASRTDRPSYEQYF. The CDR3 DNA is TGTGCCAGCAGGACCGACAGGCCCTCCTACGAGCAGTACTTC. The chain is built from TRBV2 and TRBJ2-7, with a possible D match to TRBD1 (6 bases). Germline V CDR1 and CDR2: SNHLY, FYNNEI. This CDR3 is 14 amino acids long. V dropped 6 bases and J dropped 0 bases, with 12 bases sitting between them.